The rows below give T cell receptor beta chains drawn from one sample of a study of T cell changes during pregnancy in multiple sclerosis. Profiling relied on immunoSEQ multiplex PCR, and the TCRdb table lists in-frame clones only, not all of them. The data contain about 77,000 clones, about 93% of them singletons. Sequenced material: peripheral blood, taken after pregnancy. All receptors derive from a female donor in good health, enrolled as a control in a pregnancy study. Both conserved end residues are part of each CDR3. Each record gives: J gene, clone size, V gene, D gene, CDR3 length, CDR3 DNA, CDR3 protein. D genes are given only for firm matches. Some rows mark clone size as missing; the rest say once, few, many or name a class of expanded clone.

>TRBJ2-7|-|TRBV27|-|13
TGTGCCAGCAGTTTGGGCAGGGGCTACGAGCAGTACTTC
CASSLGRGYEQYF
>TRBJ1-2|once|TRBV6-6|TRBD1|16
TGTGCCAGCAGTTACGTACAGGGGGCGCGGAGCTATGGCTACACCTTC
CASSYVQGARSYGYTF
>TRBJ2-7|-|TRBV6-6|-|12
TGTGCCAGCAGTTACCCCCCGGGCGAGCAGTACTTC
CASSYPPGEQYF
>TRBJ2-1|-|TRBV20-1|-|11
TGCAGTGCCCTGCTCGGACAAAAACAGTTCTTC
CSALLGQKQFF
>TRBJ2-3|-|TRBV6-5|-|14
TGTGCCAGCAGTCCGTCCCGGAGAACAGATACGCAGTATTTT
CASSPSRRTDTQYF
>TRBJ2-7|-|TRBV28|-|15
TGTGCCAGCAGTTTGCCGACAACCACCTCCTACGAGCAGTACTTC
CASSLPTTTSYEQYF
>TRBJ2-7|-|TRBV19|-|16
TGTGCCAGTAGTATAGACCTCTCTGGGGAGTGGCGCGAGCAGTACTTC
CASSIDLSGEWREQYF
>TRBJ2-7|-|TRBV6-1|TRBD1|13
TGTGCCAGCAGGACAGGGAACGTTTACGAGCAGTACTTC
CASRTGNVYEQYF
>TRBJ1-1|-|TRBV28|-|14
TGTGCCAGCAGAACCGTACAGGGCTACACTGAAGCTTTCTTT
CASRTVQGYTEAFF
>TRBJ2-7|-|TRBV19|-|12
TGTGCCAGTAGTGTACAGGGATACGAGCAGTACTTC
CASSVQGYEQYF
>TRBJ1-5|-|TRBV25-1|-|14
TGTGCCAGCAGTGACAGGGGTAGCAATCAGCCCCAGCATTTT
CASSDRGSNQPQHF
>TRBJ2-7|-|TRBV7-2|TRBD2|14
TGTGCCAGCAGCCTAAGGACTAGCGGGGCCGAGCAGTACTTC
CASSLRTSGAEQYF
>TRBJ2-7|-|TRBV6-1|-|13
TGTGCCAGCAGTCCCCAGGGCTCCTACGAGCAGTACTTC
CASSPQGSYEQYF
>TRBJ2-3|-|TRBV6-4|-|13
TGTGCCAGCAGTCCGAGCGGCACAGATACGCAGTATTTT
CASSPSGTDTQYF
>TRBJ2-7|-|TRBV7-2|-|11
TGTGCCAGCAGCTCGGTCTACGAGCAGTACTTC
CASSSVYEQYF
>TRBJ1-6|-|TRBV2|TRBD1|17
TGTGCCAGCGGAGGGACAGGCAGGAGCTCCTATAATTCACCCCTCCACTTT
CASGGTGRSSYNSPLHF
>TRBJ2-3|once|TRBV6-6|-|13
TGTGCCAGCTGTACCGTCGAGTCAGATACGCAGTATTTT
CASCTVESDTQYF
>TRBJ2-7|-|TRBV27|TRBD2|14
TGTGCCAGCAGTTTTGGTGGGGGGGGGTACGAGCAGTACTTC
CASSFGGGGYEQYF
>TRBJ1-5|-|TRBV6-5|-|14
TGTGCCAGCAGTTACATAAGGGGCTATCAGCCCCAGCATTTT
CASSYIRGYQPQHF
>TRBJ2-5|-|TRBV4-3|-|17
TGCGCCAGCAGCCAACACCTACCCCTAGAGGGAGGTGAGACCCAGTACTTC
CASSQHLPLEGGETQYF
>TRBJ2-6|-|TRBV25-1|-|13
TGTGCCACCCAGGCATCTGGGGCCAACGTCCTGACTTTC
CATQASGANVLTF
>TRBJ1-6|-|TRBV7-3|TRBD1|15
TGTGCCAGCAGCTACCAGGGGGCCTCTAATTCACCCCTCCACTTT
CASSYQGASNSPLHF
>TRBJ1-2|-|TRBV4-2|-|15
TGTGCCAGCAGCCAAGAATTGGGGAGGGCCTATGGCTACACCTTC
CASSQELGRAYGYTF